This note documents a single TCR beta chain sequence. This entry belongs to a study of blood T cell repertoires in COVID-19. Study context: COVID-19 samples from acute and convalescent phases originated in the United States, Italy and Spain.

This CDR3 contains 16 residues. Germline CDR1 is KGHDR and CDR2 is SFDVKD. Trimming cost V 3 bases and J 4 bases; bases outside gene matches: 1. TCRdb's table, derived via immunoSEQ multiplex PCR, lists solely in-frame clones and lacks some. In the table there are tens of thousands of clones, about nine tenths of which are singletons. The TCR comes from a man aged 30 to 39 with acute or convalescent COVID-19. Sample: peripheral blood. The chain has TRBV24-1 and TRBJ2-1; TRBD2 agrees at 14 bases. The CDR3 region is CATSDRLAGGYNEQFF. The CDR3 DNA is TGTGCCACCAGTGATCGACTAGCGGGGGGGTACAATGAGCAGTTCTTC.